This T cell receptor (beta chain) was identified in a study of control samples from healthy donors and cancer patients. The V and J ends lost 1 base and 6 bases respectively, with 3 bases between them. Germline CDR1 SQVTM, CDR2 ANQGSEA. The CDR3 contains 11 residues. TCRdb's copy holds only in-frame clones and misses some; the assay was immunoSEQ multiplex PCR. This sample has approximately 230,000 clones; about 80% occur once, and the top ten carry about an eighth. The sequence was obtained from a woman between 55 and 75 years old with lung cancer. The chain has TRBV29-1 and TRBJ2-2, with D hard to call. Material: PBMCs. The CDR3 region is CSVEGPGELFF. The DNA for the CDR3 is TGCAGCGTTGAAGGGCCCGGGGAGCTGTTTTTT.